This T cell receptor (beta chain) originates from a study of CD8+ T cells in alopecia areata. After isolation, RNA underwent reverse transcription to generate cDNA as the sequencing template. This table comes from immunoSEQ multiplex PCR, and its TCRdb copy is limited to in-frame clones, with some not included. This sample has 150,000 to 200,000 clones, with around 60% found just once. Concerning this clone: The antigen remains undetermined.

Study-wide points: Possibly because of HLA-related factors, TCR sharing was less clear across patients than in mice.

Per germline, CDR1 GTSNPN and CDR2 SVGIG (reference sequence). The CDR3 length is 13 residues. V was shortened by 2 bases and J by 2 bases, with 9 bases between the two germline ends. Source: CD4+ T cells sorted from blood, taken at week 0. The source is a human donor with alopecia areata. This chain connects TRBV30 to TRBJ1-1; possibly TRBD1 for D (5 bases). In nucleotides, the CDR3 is TGTGCCTGGAGTAAGCAGGGTAACACTGAAGCTTTCTTT. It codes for CAWSKQGNTEAFF.